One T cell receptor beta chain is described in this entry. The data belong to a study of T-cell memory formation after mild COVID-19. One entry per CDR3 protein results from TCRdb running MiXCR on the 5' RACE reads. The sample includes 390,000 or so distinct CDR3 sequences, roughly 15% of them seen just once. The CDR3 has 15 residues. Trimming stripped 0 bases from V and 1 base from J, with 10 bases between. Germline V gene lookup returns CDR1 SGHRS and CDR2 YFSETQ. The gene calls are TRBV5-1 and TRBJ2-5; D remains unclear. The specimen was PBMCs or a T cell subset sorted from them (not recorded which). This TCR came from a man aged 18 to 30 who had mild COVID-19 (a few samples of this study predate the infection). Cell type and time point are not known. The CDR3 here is CASSLVSGSQETQYF. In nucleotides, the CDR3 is TGCGCCAGCAGCTTGGTTTCAGGATCCCAAGAGACCCAGTACTTC.